Following are 30 T cell receptor beta chains from one sample sequenced in a study of T cell responses to AZD1222 COVID-19 vaccine. The table came from immunoSEQ multiplex PCR; TCRdb's copy has only in-frame clones and leaves some out. Altogether about 190,000 clones are present, about 94% being singletons, with the ten largest covering approximately 9.6%. The material sequenced was peripheral blood, taken on day 0 of AZD1222 vaccination. These receptors were collected from an adult in good health.

The J gene is TRBJ1-1, the V gene TRBV29-1; 7 bases fit TRBD1. CDR1 and CDR2 from the germline V gene are SQVTM and ANQGSEA. The CDR3 totals 14 residues. The V and J ends lost 3 bases and 0 bases, in that order; junction bases with no gene match: 4. DNA of the CDR3: TGCAGCGTTGAGGCCGGACAGGTGAACACTGAAGCTTTCTTT. Encoded protein: CSVEAGQVNTEAFF.

The CDR3 spells CAISESWQVGYTF. The CDR3 DNA follows: TGTGCCATCAGTGAGTCGTGGCAGGTTGGCTACACCTTC. The gene calls are TRBV10-3 and TRBJ1-2; D ambiguous. With 0 bases removed from V and 7 bases from J, the gap between germline ends came to 9 bases. Germline V gene lookup returns CDR1 ENHRY and CDR2 SYGVKD. The CDR3 is 13 amino acids.

For this clone: It is unclear where the CDR3 begins or ends on the DNA, so no DNA is shown, and the CDR3 is as TCRdb lists it. V and J are TRBV9 and TRBJ2-1; the table gives TRBD2 as D, unverified against the DNA. The germline gives CDR1 SGDLS, CDR2 YYNGEE. The length of the CDR3 is 12 amino acids, counting both ends. CDR3: CASSVGEGIEFF.

The rearrangement joins TRBV6-5 to TRBJ1-4; 7 positions match TRBD1. With 8 bases clipped from V and 3 bases from J, the junction kept 6 bases outside the gene matches. Germline V gene sequence: CDR1 MNHEY, CDR2 SVGAGI. The CDR3 has 14 residues. CDR3 DNA: TGTGCCAGCCGTCGACAGGGACCTAATGAAAAACTGTTTTTT. Its protein product is CASRRQGPNEKLFF.

The J gene is TRBJ2-2, the V gene TRBV7-8, with 7 bases identical to TRBD1. V shed 3 bases, J shed 4 bases, and the junction held 2 bases outside the gene matches. CDR3 length equals 14 residues. Germline-derived CDR1 and CDR2 are SGHVS and FQNEAQ. The CDR3 region is CASSLGQPTGELFF. CDR3 nucleotide sequence: TGTGCCAGCAGCTTGGGACAGCCCACCGGGGAGCTGTTTTTT. The whole variable domain, remainder taken from reference TRBV7-8 and TRBJ2-2, is GAGVSQSPRYKVAKRGQDVALRCDPISGHVSLFWYQQALGQGPEFLTYFQNEAQLDKSGLPSDRFFAERPEGSVSTLKIQRTQQEDSAVYLCASSLGQPTGELFFGEGSRLTVL.

This clone was recorded only once. CDR3 nucleotides: TGTGCCAGCAGTCCTGGGTTCTCTGGTGGTCAGCCCCAGCATTTT. This codes for CASSPGFSGGQPQHF. The rearrangement joins TRBV27 to TRBJ1-5; D unclear. The CDR3 length is 15 residues. Germline V gene data show CDR1 as MNHEY and CDR2 as SMNVEV (reference sequence). Deletions cut 5 bases from V and 6 bases from J, with 17 bases between.

The chain recombines TRBV28 with TRBJ2-7; 7 bases line up with TRBD1. In germline, CDR1 is MDHEN, CDR2 SYDVKM. V dropped 6 bases and J dropped 2; count of bases not matched to a gene: 4. The length of the CDR3 is 13 residues. CDR3 coding DNA: TGTGCCAGCAGGCCGACAGGGCCCTACGAGCAGTACTTC. The encoded protein is CASRPTGPYEQYF.

The chain links TRBV7-2 to TRBJ2-3; D may correspond to TRBD1 or TRBD2 (5 bases each). Trimming took off 3 bases at V and 1 base at J, with 11 bases between the two ends. The V gene's germline CDR1 is SGHTA and CDR2 FQGNSA. This CDR3 has 15 residues. The CDR3 is CASSLGPGGTDTQYF. The CDR3 DNA is TGTGCCAGCAGCTTGGGACCCGGGGGCACAGATACGCAGTATTTT.

This clone appeared a single time. The chain combines TRBV5-1 with TRBJ2-1, with TRBD2 identical over 14 bases. Germline V gene lookup returns CDR1 SGHRS and CDR2 YFSETQ. With 5 bases clipped from V and 2 bases from J, the junction kept 3 bases outside the gene matches. The CDR3 extends over 16 amino acids. The CDR3 here is CASRGLAGEPYNEQFF. The CDR3 DNA sequence: TGCGCCAGCAGGGGACTAGCGGGAGAACCCTACAATGAGCAGTTCTTC.

The CDR3 region is CASSQDPSGRTVEQYF. The CDR3 nucleotides are TGTGCCAGCAGCCAAGATCCTAGCGGGAGGACGGTCGAGCAGTACTTC. V gene TRBV3-1 (or the pseudogene TRBV3-2) combines with J gene TRBJ2-7, with 11 bases identical to TRBD2. This CDR3 has 16 amino acids. CDR1 and CDR2 (germline): LGHDT, YNNKEL (reference sequence). Unmatched junction bases numbered 7, after V lost 0 bases and J lost 6 bases.

This chain connects TRBV6-1 to TRBJ1-2; D is perhaps TRBD1 (5 bases). Germline values: CDR1 MNHNS, CDR2 SASEGT. CDR3 length: 12 residues. Between the trimmed V and J ends, which lost 3 bases and 8 bases, there was a span of 10 bases. CDR3 coding DNA: TGTGCCAGCAGTGAGAAGGGGTTCGGCTACACCTTC. This codes for CASSEKGFGYTF.

The rearrangement uses TRBV28 and TRBJ1-2; tentatively, D is TRBD1 (6 bases). CDR1 MDHEN and CDR2 SYDVKM come from the germline V gene. Trimming pared 5 bases from V and 8 bases from J, leaving 18 bases between. The CDR3 is 14 amino acids. The CDR3 region has the DNA TGTGCCAGCAGTCCCCCCGGGGGGGCGGAGGGCTACACCTTC. Its protein is CASSPPGGAEGYTF.

The CDR3 nucleotides read TGTGCCAGCAGCCAGATCGGGACTCCAAAGAAAGAGACCCAGTACTTC. It yields the protein CASSQIGTPKKETQYF. This chain uses TRBV7-8 with TRBJ2-5, with D maybe TRBD2 (6 bases). The germline CDR1 and CDR2 sequences are SGHVS and FQNEAQ. This CDR3 is built from 16 residues. The ends were cut back, 5 bases at V and 3 bases at J, with 19 bases in the middle.

This clone appeared a single time. As DNA, the CDR3 is TGTGCCTGGAATTGGGAGAACACTGAAGCTTTCTTT. The encoded protein is CAWNWENTEAFF. The genes are TRBV30 and TRBJ1-1; unclear D gene. CDR3 size: 12 residues. CDR1 is GTSNPN and CDR2 is SVGIG in the germline V gene (reference sequence). V was pared by 4 bases and J by 1 base, with 7 bases between. Combining the CDR3 with reference TRBV30 and TRBJ1-1 gives the whole variable domain SQTIHQWPATLVQPVGSPLSLECTVEGTSNPNLYWYRQAAGRGLQLLFYSVGIGQISSEVPQNLSASRPQDRQFILSSKKLLLSDSGFYLCAWNWENTEAFFGQGTRLTVV.

The rearrangement joins TRBV11-3 to TRBJ2-1; 7 bases are shared with TRBD2. Germline trimming cut 5 bases from V and 10 bases from J; bases unmatched to any gene: 5. The CDR3 spans 12 residues. Germline V gene sequence: CDR1 SGHNT, CDR2 YENEEA. CDR3 bases: TGTGCCAGCAGCAGAACAGCGGGGGAGCAGTTCTTC. This codes for CASSRTAGEQFF.

The chain couples TRBV5-5 to TRBJ1-5, with 7 bases matching TRBD1. J was trimmed by 10 bases and V by 0 bases; bases with no gene match: 7. Germline V gene data show CDR1 as SGHKS and CDR2 as YYEKEE (reference sequence). The length of the CDR3 is 14 residues. CDR3: CASSLAQGGSPQHF. In DNA, the CDR3 is TGTGCCAGCAGCTTGGCCCAGGGGGGAAGTCCCCAGCATTTT. Looking up the rest from reference TRBV5-5 and TRBJ1-5 gives the full variable domain: DAGVTQSPTHLIKTRGQQVTLRCSPISGHKSVSWYQQVLGQGPQFIFQYYEKEERGRGNFPDRFSARQFPNYSSELNVNALLLGDSALYLCASSLAQGGSPQHFGDGTRLSIL.

The rearrangement joins TRBV5-6 to TRBJ1-3; 8 bases map to TRBD1. The J segment lost 4 bases and the V segment lost 3 bases, leaving 9 bases of the junction unmatched. This CDR3 has 16 amino acids. The germline V gene encodes CDR1 SGHDT and CDR2 YYEEEE. This CDR3 reads CASSSGQGAKGNTIYF. The CDR3 DNA follows: TGTGCCAGCAGCTCCGGGCAGGGGGCGAAGGGAAACACCATATATTTT.

The chain couples TRBV28 to TRBJ2-7, with D unclear. This CDR3 is built from 14 residues. Trimming removed 3 bases from V and 6 bases from J, with 15 bases in between. In germline, CDR1 is MDHEN, CDR2 SYDVKM. The CDR3 DNA sequence: TGTGCCAGCAGTTTTGAACCTCTGCTACTCGAGCAGTACTTC. Residues: CASSFEPLLLEQYF.

V and J are TRBV7-6 and TRBJ2-7, with D possibly being TRBD1 or TRBD2 (5 bases each). V was pared by 4 bases and J by 2 bases, with 15 bases between. CDR1 and CDR2 from the germline V gene are SGHVS and FNYEAQ. This CDR3 comprises 15 residues. The CDR3 protein is CASSSRGREAYEQYF. The CDR3, as DNA: TGTGCCAGCAGCTCCCGGGGCCGCGAAGCCTACGAGCAGTACTTC.

This CDR3 is CASSPTGELAEAFF. The CDR3 DNA is TGTGCCAGCAGCCCAACAGGGGAATTGGCTGAAGCTTTCTTT. The chain combines TRBV4-2 with TRBJ1-1; 7 bases agree with TRBD1. Germline V gene sequence: CDR1 LGHNA, CDR2 YNFKEQ. Trimming cost V 4 bases and J 6 bases; bases outside gene matches: 8. This CDR3 spans 14 amino acids.

This clone was counted only a few times. The chain uses TRBV11-2 and TRBJ2-5; 9 bases line up with TRBD2. CDR1 and CDR2 from the germline V gene are SGHAT and FQNNGV. CDR3 size: 15 residues. Trimming removed 5 bases from V and 7 bases from J; junction bases left unmatched: 11. CDR3 sequence: CASSQRLAEGVTQYF. The CDR3 DNA reads as TGTGCCAGCAGCCAGAGACTAGCGGAGGGAGTGACCCAGTACTTC.

The chain links TRBV7-6 to TRBJ1-6; 8 bases line up with TRBD1. This CDR3 comprises 16 residues. The junction had 4 bases not matched to a gene; V was cut back by 1 base and J by 5 bases. Germline V gives CDR1 SGHVS, CDR2 FNYEAQ. This chain's CDR3 is CASSLGTGNDNSPLHF. DNA of the CDR3: TGTGCCAGCAGCTTAGGGACAGGGAATGATAATTCACCCCTCCACTTT. The complete variable domain, with remaining parts taken from reference TRBV7-6 and TRBJ1-6, reads GAGVSQSPRYKVTKRGQDVALRCDPISGHVSLYWYRQALGQGPEFLTYFNYEAQQDKSGLPNDRFSAERPEGSISTLTIQRTEQRDSAMYRCASSLGTGNDNSPLHFGNGTRLTVT.

The chain combines TRBV7-9 with TRBJ1-1; tentative D call: TRBD1 (6 bases). This CDR3 region has 15 residues. The germline gives CDR1 SEHNR, CDR2 FQNEAQ (reference sequence). V gave up 5 bases and J gave up 6 bases, with 19 bases separating them. This CDR3 reads CASSVQGQSNAEAFF. The CDR3 coding sequence is TGTGCCAGCAGCGTACAGGGTCAATCTAACGCTGAAGCTTTCTTT.

The V and J genes are TRBV19 and TRBJ2-2, with D perhaps matching TRBD2 (5 bases). The CDR3 covers 13 residues. The germline gives CDR1 LNHDA, CDR2 SQIVND (reference sequence). Trimming took off 6 bases at V and 4 bases at J, with 9 bases between the two ends. CDR3 in DNA: TGTGCCAGTAGCCTCGGACTCACCGGGGAGCTGTTTTTT. It is translated as CASSLGLTGELFF.

This clone appeared a few times. The rearrangement uses TRBV28 and TRBJ2-7, with TRBD1 matching over 8 bases. Germline V CDR1 and CDR2: MDHEN, SYDVKM. The CDR3 consists of 14 residues. Germline trimming cut 6 bases from V and 3 bases from J; bases unmatched to any gene: 7. The CDR3 here is CASSPGTGFYEQYF. The CDR3 coding sequence is TGTGCCAGCAGCCCCGGGACAGGTTTCTACGAGCAGTACTTC. Full variable domain (rest looked up from reference TRBV28 and TRBJ2-7): DVKVTQSSRYLVKRTGEKVFLECVQDMDHENMFWYRQDPGLGLRLIYFSYDVKMKEKGDIPEGYSVSREKKERFSLILESASTNQTSMYLCASSPGTGFYEQYFGPGTRLTVT.

This chain connects TRBV19 to TRBJ1-1; TRBD1 is a possible D gene (5 bases). V was pared by 9 bases and J by 5 bases, with 16 bases between. The germline gives CDR1 LNHDA, CDR2 SQIVND (reference sequence). The CDR3 has 13 residues. The CDR3 protein is CASSSGGWTEAFF. DNA of the CDR3: TGTGCCAGCAGTTCGGGGGGTTGGACTGAAGCTTTCTTT.

The rearrangement links TRBV9 to TRBJ1-1; TRBD1 matches 9 bases. CDR3 length: 16 residues. Germline trimming cut 2 bases from V and 0 bases from J; bases unmatched to any gene: 5. In germline, CDR1 is SGDLS, CDR2 YYNGEE. CDR3 region: CASSVHDRGMNTEAFF. CDR3 DNA: TGTGCCAGCAGCGTTCACGACAGGGGGATGAACACTGAAGCTTTCTTT. Supplemented by reference TRBV9 and TRBJ1-1, the full variable domain reads DSGVTQTPKHLITATGQRVTLRCSPRSGDLSVYWYQQSLDQGLQFLIQYYNGEERAKGNILERFSAQQFPDLHSELNLSSLELGDSALYFCASSVHDRGMNTEAFFGQGTRLTVV.

This chain uses TRBV28 with TRBJ1-2, with D perhaps TRBD1 (5 bases). CDR3 length: 13 residues. Germline V gene lookup returns CDR1 MDHEN and CDR2 SYDVKM. Deletions cut 7 bases from V and 4 bases from J, with 13 bases between. CDR3 loop: CASTPGWGYGYTF. CDR3 sequence (DNA): TGTGCCAGCACCCCAGGGTGGGGCTATGGCTACACCTTC.

The chain has TRBV24-1 and TRBJ1-6; 8 bases align to TRBD1. Germline V lookup: CDR1 KGHDR, CDR2 SFDVKD. The CDR3 length is 17 residues. The V segment lost 3 bases and the J segment 6 bases; nucleotides outside the gene matches: 9. DNA for the CDR3: TGTGCCACCAGTGATATCACCCCCGGGACAGGTAATTCACCCCTCCACTTT. This codes for CATSDITPGTGNSPLHF.

The chain couples TRBV5-4 to TRBJ2-1, with D uncertain. Germline assignment: CDR1 SGHNT and CDR2 YYREEE (reference sequence). V was trimmed by 5 bases and J by 5 bases, leaving 8 bases between them. The CDR3 is 12 residues long. The CDR3 DNA is TGTGCCAGCAGGAGAGTGGACAATGAGCAGTTCTTC. Protein product: CASRRVDNEQFF.